This T cell receptor (beta chain) was found in a study of shared clonotypes between healthy human individuals (dated by TCRdb to 2020 to 2021). Turning to the overall study: A few men and two women, aged 18 to 49 years, made up the cohort. To estimate repertoire size and how much clonotype sharing occurs between individuals, the study deeply sequenced the blood TCR repertoires of several healthy adults. Libraries were prepared and TCR repertoires were sequenced by different laboratories using diverse techniques, in order to increase sequencing depth and limit assay-specific biases. Between about 0.94 and 8.9 billion PBMCs per donor were obtained by leukapheresis.

This clone was recorded once. Its antigen remains undetermined. No much larger clone is present one base from it, and per-base qualities are unavailable. Overall study results and their limits: The small number of donors limited the genetic and exposure-history diversity represented. Sampling was restricted to blood, and TCR repertoires in tissues likely differ from the TCR repertoires found in blood. Pairwise subsampling led to the expectation that sequencing depth would affect the degree of clonotype sharing among donors.

The CDR3 runs 17 amino acids, cysteine and phenylalanine included. Left in the record is the CDR3 DNA by itself, 51 bases read in frame from the first base. For CDR1 and CDR2, the germline V gene (reference sequence) lists SGHAT and FQDESV. V and J are trimmed by 0 bases and 4 bases, and the gene matches miss 4 bases of the junction. Using the deep immunoSEQ assay, multiplex PCR amplified TCR CDR3 regions from genomic DNA. Extracted genomic DNA from each cell subset was distributed evenly across all wells of several immunoSEQ 96-well plates, and each plate was treated as a replicate. Each replicate PCR for unsorted PBMC received approximately 0.3 ug genomic DNA, equal to 30,000 to 35,000 T cell genomes. Genomic DNA from unsorted PBMC was sequenced over ten immunoSEQ deep assay plates. Purified libraries were measured with a Qubit 3.0 fluorometer, size-checked on a Bioanalyzer 2100, and measured again with the KAPA Library Quantification kit. Each immunoSEQ 96-well plate was sequenced on its own single-read 150-cycle Illumina NextSeq 550 flow cell. Per the original workflow: The immunoSEQ output contained only junctional sequences without quality scores, so filtering could not match that applied to full-length reads. Sequences were annotated with PyIR, a Python wrapper for IgBLAST v1.9, using IMGT germline references to assign V/J genes and CDR3. Reads with weak V/J assignments (E-value above 1e-6), missing CDR3, stop codons, out-of-frame junctions, or ambiguous translated residues were removed. A V3J clonotype was defined by an identical inferred V gene, J gene, and CDR3 amino acid sequence. Percentage overlap between repertoires was computed as shared unique clonotypes divided by the size of the smaller repertoire. RTK rarefaction, the Chao1 estimator, and Recon v2.1 estimates of unobserved clonotypes were used to assess repertoire richness. TCRdb took over this immuneACCESS table, retaining in-frame rearrangements with V and J assigned. Such tables are incomplete; in checked studies, under half of the missing clones stem from an unresolved V gene, and the remainder is unexplained. The DNA was the basis for D and trimming; V, J and clone size are from that table. For this sample there are 400,000 to 500,000 clones; about 80% appear just once. The ten top clones hold around 12% of the sample.

Donors were healthy HIV-negative adults with no recently reported acute infections or vaccinations. Every donor was a Caucasian adult living in Nashville, Tennessee, USA. For unsorted samples, tens of millions of PBMCs were counted, and genomic DNA was extracted using the QIAamp DNA Blood Mini kit. Blood was obtained by leukapheresis, after which PBMCs were separated by Ficoll-Histopaque density gradient centrifugation and cryopreserved in liquid nitrogen vapor phase. The chain is encoded by TRBV11-1 joined to TRBJ2-1, with TRBD2 matching 12 junction bases. The receptor was derived from a woman in her 40s in good health. Some clones in this sample may be carry-over from other donors' samples. What was sequenced was PBMCs. This receptor carries the CDR3 CASSLAPSGRAYNEQFF. The DNA sequence reads TGTGCCAGCAGCTTAGCCCCTAGCGGGAGGGCTTACAATGAGCAGTTCTTC.